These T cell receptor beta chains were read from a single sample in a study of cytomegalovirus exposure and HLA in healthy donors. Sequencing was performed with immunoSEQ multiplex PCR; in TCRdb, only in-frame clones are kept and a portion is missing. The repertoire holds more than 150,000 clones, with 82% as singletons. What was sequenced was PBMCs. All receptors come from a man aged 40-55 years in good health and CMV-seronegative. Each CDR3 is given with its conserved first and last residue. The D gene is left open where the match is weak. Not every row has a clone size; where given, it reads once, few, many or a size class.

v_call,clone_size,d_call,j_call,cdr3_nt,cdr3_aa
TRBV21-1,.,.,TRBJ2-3,TGTGCCAGCAGCCCCCGGGACAGCACATCAGATACGCAGTATTTT,CASSPRDSTSDTQYF
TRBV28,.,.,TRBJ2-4,TGTGCCAGCAGTTTACCCGGTTCCTACGGGAACATTCAGTACTTC,CASSLPGSYGNIQYF
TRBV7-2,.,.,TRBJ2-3,TGTGCCAGCAGCTTACCTGGGGAAACTAGTGGCACAGATACGCAGTATTTT,CASSLPGETSGTDTQYF
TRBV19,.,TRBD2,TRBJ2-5,TGTGCCAGTAGGGAGGGGACTAGCGGGAGTGCAGAGACCCAGTACTTC,CASREGTSGSAETQYF
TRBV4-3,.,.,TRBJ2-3,TGCGCCAGCAGCCAATCCGTTAATAGTATAGGCACAGATACGCAGTATTTT,CASSQSVNSIGTDTQYF
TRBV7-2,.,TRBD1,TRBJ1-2,TGTGCCAGCACCGCACAGACAGGGAAGGTTGGCGGCTACACCTTC,CASTAQTGKVGGYTF
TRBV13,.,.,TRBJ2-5,TGTGCCAGCAGCTTAGGGGGGCCTCCCCAGTACTTC,CASSLGGPPQYF
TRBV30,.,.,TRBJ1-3,TGTGCCTGGAGTGGGGGGGCTGGAAACACCATATATTTT,CAWSGGAGNTIYF
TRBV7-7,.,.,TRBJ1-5,TGTGCTAGCAGCTTAGATCGTCAGTCGCCCCAGCATTTT,CASSLDRQSPQHF
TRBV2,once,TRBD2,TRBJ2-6,TGTGCCAGCAGGGGGAGGGGCTCTGGGGCCAACGTCCTGACTTTC,CASRGRGSGANVLTF
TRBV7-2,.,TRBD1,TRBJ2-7,TGTGCCAGCAGCTTAAACAGGGGGCGAGACGAGCAGTACTTC,CASSLNRGRDEQYF
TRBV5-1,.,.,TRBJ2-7,TGCGCCAGCAGCTTTGGGGCGCAGTACGAGCAGTACTTC,CASSFGAQYEQYF
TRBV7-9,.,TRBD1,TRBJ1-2,TGTGCCAGCAGCTCAGGGGGGGGACAGGTCTATGGCTACACCTTC,CASSSGGGQVYGYTF
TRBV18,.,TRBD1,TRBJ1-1,TGTGCCAGCTCACCACCGTCGGGACAGGGGGGCACTGAAGCTTTCTTT,CASSPPSGQGGTEAFF
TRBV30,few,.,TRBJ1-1,TGTGCCTGGAGCCGACAGAAGAACACTGAAGCTTTCTTT,CAWSRQKNTEAFF
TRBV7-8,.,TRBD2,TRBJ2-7,TGTGCCAGCAGCTTAGTTAACGGTTGGGAGGGGTCGTCCGAGCAGTACTTC,CASSLVNGWEGSSEQYF
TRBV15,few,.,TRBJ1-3,TGTGCCACCAGCAGAGGACAGGCCAGCTCTGGAAACACCATATATTTT,CATSRGQASSGNTIYF
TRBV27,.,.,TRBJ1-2,TGTGCCAGCAGTTGGGGGGGGGATACGGGCGGCTACACCTTC,CASSWGGDTGGYTF
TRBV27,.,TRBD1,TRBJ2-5,TGTGCCAGCAGTTTCCAGGGGGTCCGAGAGACCCAGTACTTC,CASSFQGVRETQYF
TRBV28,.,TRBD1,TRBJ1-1,TGTGCCAGCAGTTTATCTGCAGGGGGGACTGAAGCTTTCTTT,CASSLSAGGTEAFF
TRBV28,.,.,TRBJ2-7,TGTGCCAGCAGCCCTACTAAGCAAAGAGTCTACGAGCAGTACTTC,CASSPTKQRVYEQYF
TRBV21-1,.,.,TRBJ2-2,TGTGCCAGCAGCAAAGAATCGGGGCGGGGAACGAACACCGGGGAGCTGTTTTTT,CASSKESGRGTNTGELFF